These 19 T cell receptor beta chains came from one sample sequenced in a study of T-cell memory formation after mild COVID-19. TCRdb reprocessed the 5' RACE reads with MiXCR, giving one entry per CDR3 protein. The sample consists of approximately 570,000 distinct CDR3 sequences, under 20% of them appearing once. Sequencing used PBMCs or a T cell subset sorted from them (not recorded which). These receptors came from an adult woman who had mild COVID-19 (a few samples of this study predate the infection). Cell type and time point are not known.

The chain combines TRBV7-2 with TRBJ2-5, with D tentatively TRBD1 or TRBD2 (5 bases each). This CDR3 is built from 16 residues. The V end lost 0 bases, the J end lost 4 bases, and 15 bases lay between the germline ends. Germline values: CDR1 SGHTA, CDR2 FQGNSA. CDR3 bases: TGTGCCAGCAGCTTAGCGCTGTGGGGGAAGGGAGAGACCCAGTACTTC. Translating it yields CASSLALWGKGETQYF.

The sample holds many counts of this clonotype. This chain uses TRBV5-5 with TRBJ1-5; D unclear. The CDR3 is made up of 13 amino acids. The V end was cut by 7 bases, the J end by 5 bases, with 13 bases between. Per germline, CDR1 SGHKS and CDR2 YYEKEE (reference sequence). CDR3: CASATATYQPQHF. The CDR3 DNA reads TGTGCCAGCGCAACCGCAACGTATCAGCCCCAGCATTTT.

The chain combines TRBV7-9 with TRBJ2-7, with D possibly TRBD1 on 6 matching bases. Trimming removed 5 bases at V and 6 bases at J, with 23 bases between. From germline, CDR1 is SEHNR and CDR2 FQNEAQ (reference sequence). CDR3 size: 16 residues. The CDR3 DNA is TGTGCCAGCAGCAATCCTGTAACAGGGATCGGAGCCGAGCAGTACTTC. It encodes CASSNPVTGIGAEQYF.

The rearrangement joins TRBV5-1 to TRBJ2-1; D remains ambiguous. The CDR3 is 15 residues long. CDR1 is SGHRS, CDR2 YFSETQ, per germline. Trimming took off 2 bases at V and 2 bases at J, with 11 bases between the two ends. The CDR3 sequence is CASSLAQFPYNEQFF. For the CDR3, the DNA is TGCGCCAGCAGCTTAGCACAGTTTCCCTACAATGAGCAGTTCTTC.

V gene TRBV15 combines with J gene TRBJ1-5, with D perhaps TRBD1 (5 bases). The germline V and J ends were trimmed by 7 bases and 4 bases, with 14 bases remaining between them. CDR1 and CDR2 (germline): LNHNV, YYDKDF (reference sequence). The CDR3 is 14 amino acids. The CDR3 bases are TGTGCCACCATTGAGGGGACCTCAAATCAGCCCCAGCATTTT. Translation gives CATIEGTSNQPQHF.

The V call is TRBV5-1, the J call TRBJ2-3; TRBD1 matches at 7 bases. CDR3 length: 17 residues. Looked up from germline, CDR1 is SGHRS and CDR2 is YFSETQ. The V and J ends lost 2 bases and 0 bases, in that order; junction bases with no gene match: 9. CDR3 protein: CASSFTERGLSTDTQYF. Written as DNA, the CDR3 is TGCGCCAGCAGCTTCACCGAAAGGGGGCTCAGCACAGATACGCAGTATTTT. The full variable domain, its missing parts supplied by reference TRBV5-1 and TRBJ2-3, is KAGVTQTPRYLIKTRGQQVTLSCSPISGHRSVSWYQQTPGQGLQFLFEYFSETQRNKGNFPGRFSGRQFSNSRSEMNVSTLELGDSALYLCASSFTERGLSTDTQYFGPGTRLTVL.

This clonotype came up a few times. The V call is TRBV5-1, the J call TRBJ1-1; D possibly corresponds to TRBD1 (6 bases). The CDR3 runs to 18 residues. V lost 3 bases and J 0 bases, leaving 21 bases between the germline ends. Germline loops: CDR1 SGHRS, CDR2 YFSETQ. The CDR3 sequence: CASSSTPGRGFMNTEAFF. The DNA of the CDR3 is TGCGCCAGCAGCTCCACCCCAGGTAGGGGGTTCATGAACACTGAAGCTTTCTTT.

The chain recombines TRBV21-1 with TRBJ1-1; TRBD1 is the table's D call and was not checked against the DNA. TRBV21-1 is labeled a pseudogene. The CDR3 is 16 amino acids. The CDR3 DNA is TGTGCCAGCAGCAAACTCGCAGGGAAAGGTGGCACTGAAGCTTTCTTT. It is translated as CASSKLAGKGGTEAFF.

This clonotype was seen a handful of times. The rearrangement joins TRBV7-2 to TRBJ2-7; D not resolved. The CDR3 is 13 residues long. CDR1 and CDR2 from the germline V gene are SGHTA and FQGNSA. Trimming pared 5 bases from V and 5 bases from J, leaving 13 bases between. The CDR3 protein is CASSRFVLDEQYF. The CDR3 DNA reads as TGTGCCAGCAGCCGATTTGTTTTGGACGAGCAGTACTTC.

This clonotype has just one count. V is TRBV6-6 and J is TRBJ2-7, with 8 bases that match TRBD1. Trimming cost V 7 bases and J 1 base; bases outside gene matches: 6. Germline CDR1 is MNHNY and CDR2 is SVGAGI (reference sequence). This CDR3 comprises 14 residues. The CDR3 sequence is CASKDGQGSYEQYF. CDR3 in DNA: TGTGCCAGCAAAGATGGACAGGGATCCTACGAGCAGTACTTC.

DNA of the CDR3: TGTGCCAGCACCCCTCCGGCCGCGAACACCGGGGAGCTGTTTTTT. Residues: CASTPPAANTGELFF. The chain couples TRBV7-9 to TRBJ2-2; the D is unclear. The CDR3 covers 15 residues. Germline V gene lookup returns CDR1 SEHNR and CDR2 FQNEAQ (reference sequence). Trimming removed 7 bases from V and 0 bases from J, with 12 bases in between. The full variable domain, with the rest looked up from reference TRBV7-9 and TRBJ2-2, is DTGVSQNPRHKITKRGQNVTFRCDPISEHNRLYWYRQTLGQGPEFLTYFQNEAQLEKSRLLSDRFSAERPKGSFSTLEIQRTEQGDSAMYLCASTPPAANTGELFFGEGSRLTVL.

This clonotype was detected ten times or more. The chain recombines TRBV30 with TRBJ2-5; the D gene could be TRBD1 or TRBD2 (6 bases each). There are 13 residues in the CDR3. Per germline, CDR1 GTSNPN and CDR2 SVGIG (reference sequence). The CDR3 region is CALEGGMKETQYF. Written as DNA, the CDR3 is TGTGCTTTAGAGGGGGGTATGAAAGAGACCCAGTACTTC.

The chain combines TRBV29-1 with TRBJ1-4; possible D gene TRBD1, 6 bases. Per germline, CDR1 SQVTM and CDR2 ANQGSEA. The CDR3 consists of 13 residues. Trimming shortened V by 8 bases and J by 4 bases, and 14 bases separated the two germline ends. For the CDR3, the DNA is TGCAGCATGAGACAGGAAAATAATGAAAAACTGTTTTTT. Translation gives CSMRQENNEKLFF.

Note on this clonotype: This is likely a read error, given that the CDR3 carries no conserved phenylalanine or tryptophan at its end. V usage is TRBV5-4 and J usage is TRBJ2-4, with TRBD2 identical over 7 bases. The CDR3 is 12 residues long. V was pared by 4 bases and J by 8 bases, with 3 bases of the junction left unmatched. Per germline, CDR1 SGHNT and CDR2 YYREEE (reference sequence). The CDR3: CASSDRGDIQYV. The CDR3 coding sequence is TGTGCCAGCAGCGACCGGGGGGACATTCAGTACGTC.

This clonotype was seen more than once but under ten times. V is TRBV6-5 and J is TRBJ2-1; the match to TRBD2 covers 7 bases. After removal of 6 bases from V and 1 base from J, the junction contained 9 bases not matched to a gene. Germline V gene sequence: CDR1 MNHEY, CDR2 SVGAGI. CDR3 length: 16 amino acids. CDR3 sequence: CASRNLGSGSYNEQFF. The CDR3, as DNA: TGTGCCAGCAGAAATTTAGGTAGCGGGTCCTACAATGAGCAGTTCTTC.

This chain connects TRBV9 to TRBJ2-7; the D gene is possibly TRBD1 (7 bases). The CDR3 sequence is 13 residues long. The germline CDR1 and CDR2 sequences are SGDLS and YYNGEE. Between the trimmed V and J ends, which lost 4 bases and 9 bases, there was a span of 17 bases. The CDR3, as DNA: TGTGCCAGCAGCCCGGGGGACAGCCGAGCGCAGTACTTC. This codes for CASSPGDSRAQYF. Combining the CDR3 with reference TRBV9 and TRBJ2-7 gives the whole variable domain DSGVTQTPKHLITATGQRVTLRCSPRSGDLSVYWYQQSLDQGLQFLIQYYNGEERAKGNILERFSAQQFPDLHSELNLSSLELGDSALYFCASSPGDSRAQYFGPGTRLTVT.

This clonotype has a handful of counts. The chain employs TRBV29-1 and TRBJ2-3, with a weak D call TRBD1 (6 bases). The CDR3 runs 14 residues. V lost 4 bases and J lost 3, with 14 bases in between. Germline V lookup: CDR1 SQVTM, CDR2 ANQGSEA. CDR3: CSVGGGEQTDTQYF. As DNA, the CDR3 is TGCAGCGTTGGAGGGGGAGAGCAAACAGATACGCAGTATTTT.

This clonotype turned up a few times. The chain employs TRBV5-1 and TRBJ2-7; 9 nucleotides line up with TRBD2. Germline V gives CDR1 SGHRS, CDR2 YFSETQ. The CDR3 is 15 residues long. With V trimmed by 4 bases and J by 6 bases, 11 bases remained unmatched. CDR3 nucleotides: TGCGCCAGCAGCGGTGGACTAGCGAGGAGCCCCGAGCAGTACTTC. Protein product: CASSGGLARSPEQYF.

The chain combines TRBV20-1 with TRBJ2-7; tentative D call: TRBD2 (5 bases). Germline V gene sequence: CDR1 DFQATT, CDR2 SNEGSKA (reference sequence). Trimming took off 0 bases at V and 0 bases at J, with 9 bases between the two ends. The CDR3 is made up of 14 amino acids. The CDR3 loop is CSARDVRGSYEQYF. The CDR3 bases are TGCAGTGCTAGAGATGTACGGGGCTCCTACGAGCAGTACTTC.